This is a list of T cell receptor beta chains from one sample in a study of technical replicates of blood from a handful of donors. Sequenced by immunoSEQ multiplex PCR; TCRdb stores in-frame clones only, minus some. The data hold fewer than 100,000 clones, with 95% to 97% observed a single time. The sequenced material came from T cells isolated from PBMCs. The receptor set was obtained from a human donor in good health. Each CDR3 is given with its conserved first and last residue. The D gene is left open where the match is weak. Size is stated for part of the rows, as once, few or many counts, or as a class when the clone is expanded.

V,J,D,size,CDR3,DNA
TRBV7-6,TRBJ1-2,TRBD1,-,CASSPSRQGNYGYTF,TGTGCCAGCAGCCCGAGCCGACAGGGGAACTATGGCTACACCTTC
TRBV30,TRBJ2-1,-,-,CAWSRDLYNEQFF,TGTGCCTGGAGTAGGGACTTGTACAATGAGCAGTTCTTC
TRBV4-2,TRBJ2-7,TRBD2,-,CASSQDVTSGIYEQYF,TGTGCCAGCAGCCAAGATGTGACTAGCGGGATCTACGAGCAGTACTTC
TRBV6-5,TRBJ1-4,-,-,CATTRLRYEKLFF,TGTGCCACAACTAGGCTACGGTATGAAAAACTGTTTTTT
TRBV29-1,TRBJ2-7,-,-,CSVRIPDGSYEQYF,TGCAGCGTGAGGATCCCTGACGGGTCCTACGAGCAGTACTTC
TRBV27,TRBJ2-3,-,-,CASSFSATSTDTQYF,TGTGCCAGCAGTTTTAGCGCTACTAGCACAGATACGCAGTATTTT
TRBV27,TRBJ2-1,-,-,CASSLQGAYNEQFF,TGTGCCAGCAGTTTACAGGGTGCCTACAATGAGCAGTTCTTC
TRBV9,TRBJ2-5,-,once,CASSRAGETQYF,TGTGCCAGCAGCAGGGCGGGAGAGACCCAGTACTTC
TRBV7-9,TRBJ2-5,TRBD2,-,CASSFSSGTETQYF,TGTGCCAGCAGCTTTAGTAGCGGGACCGAGACCCAGTACTTC
TRBV5-1,TRBJ1-1,-,-,CASSLVGYTEAFF,TGCGCCAGCAGCTTGGTCGGGTATACTGAAGCTTTCTTT
TRBV10-3,TRBJ2-5,-,-,CAISESIGEKTQYF,TGTGCCATCAGTGAGTCGATAGGAGAGAAGACCCAGTACTTC
TRBV5-4,TRBJ2-7,-,-,CASSLTSWGTYEQYF,TGTGCCAGCAGCTTGACTAGTTGGGGAACCTACGAGCAGTACTTC
TRBV6-1,TRBJ1-1,-,-,CASSESWGGTEAFF,TGTGCCAGCAGTGAAAGCTGGGGCGGCACTGAAGCTTTCTTT
TRBV19,TRBJ2-3,-,-,CASRIAGKGDTQYF,TGTGCCAGTAGAATTGCGGGAAAGGGAGATACGCAGTATTTT
TRBV9,TRBJ1-2,-,-,CASGGYYGYTF,TGTGCATCCGGGGGATACTATGGCTACACCTTC
TRBV2,TRBJ1-1,-,-,CASRRTEAFF,TGTGCCAGCAGGCGCACTGAAGCTTTCTTT
TRBV11-2,TRBJ1-2,TRBD1,-,CASSLDSGGRGYTF,TGTGCCAGCAGCTTAGATTCAGGGGGTCGGGGCTACACCTTC
TRBV29-1,TRBJ2-7,-,-,CSVEGQGGYEQYF,TGCAGCGTTGAAGGACAGGGAGGCTACGAGCAGTACTTC
TRBV30,TRBJ2-1,TRBD2,-,CAWSTLAGPNEQFF,TGTGCCTGGAGTACACTAGCGGGCCCAAATGAGCAGTTCTTC
TRBV28,TRBJ1-5,-,-,CASWQGHNQPQHF,TGTGCCAGCTGGCAGGGACACAATCAGCCCCAGCATTTT
TRBV2,TRBJ2-5,TRBD2,-,CASKSTSGGETQYF,TGTGCCAGCAAGTCAACTAGCGGGGGGGAGACCCAGTACTTC
TRBV5-1,TRBJ2-3,-,-,CASSLGSGTDTQYF,TGCGCCAGCAGCTTAGGTAGCGGCACAGATACGCAGTATTTT
TRBV2,TRBJ2-7,-,once,CASSEGFPGDEQYF,TGTGCCAGCAGTGAAGGGTTCCCGGGTGACGAGCAGTACTTC
TRBV5-1,TRBJ2-1,-,-,CASSLELVETEQFF,TGCGCCAGCAGCTTGGAACTAGTTGAAACCGAGCAGTTCTTC
TRBV23-1,TRBJ1-4,TRBD1,-,CASSHRTQGASEEKLFF,TGCGCCAGCAGTCATCGAACTCAGGGGGCCTCGGAAGAAAAACTGTTTTTT
TRBV29-1,TRBJ1-2,-,once,CSVAETENFRYTF,TGCAGCGTTGCTGAGACGGAGAACTTTCGCTACACCTTC
TRBV7-8,TRBJ1-2,-,-,CASSWTQTGYGYTF,TGTGCCAGCAGCTGGACCCAAACAGGGTATGGCTACACCTTC
TRBV5-1,TRBJ2-2,TRBD1,-,CASSLVMAGGTGELFF,TGCGCCAGCAGCTTGGTTATGGCAGGGGGCACCGGGGAGCTGTTTTTT
TRBV7-8,TRBJ2-1,TRBD2,-,CASTVQASGGSSYNEQFF,TGTGCCAGCACCGTTCAGGCTAGCGGGGGAAGCTCCTACAATGAGCAGTTCTTC
TRBV27,TRBJ2-5,TRBD1,-,CASSSRDRRTETQYF,TGTGCCAGCAGTTCTCGGGACAGACGGACGGAGACCCAGTACTTC
TRBV4-3,TRBJ1-5,-,-,CASSQDGGASQPQHF,TGCGCCAGCAGCCAAGATGGGGGGGCGAGTCAGCCCCAGCATTTT
TRBV6-5,TRBJ2-3,TRBD1,-,CASSYSDRASTDTQYF,TGTGCCAGCAGTTACTCGGACAGGGCCAGCACAGATACGCAGTATTTT
TRBV5-4,TRBJ1-2,TRBD1,-,CASIGHRGDGYTF,TGTGCCAGCATAGGTCACAGGGGAGATGGCTACACCTTC
TRBV14,TRBJ2-7,TRBD2,-,CASSPTSGWQYF,TGTGCCAGCAGCCCGACTAGCGGGTGGCAGTACTTC
TRBV6-6,TRBJ1-4,-,-,CASSSDRELNEKLFF,TGTGCCAGCAGTTCCGACAGAGAATTAAATGAAAAACTGTTTTTT
TRBV25-1,TRBJ2-7,-,-,CASSVNRGGYEQYF,TGTGCCAGCAGTGTAAACAGGGGAGGCTACGAGCAGTACTTC
TRBV7-6,TRBJ2-1,TRBD2,-,CASSLRGGSSYNEQFF,TGTGCCAGCAGCTTACGGGGCGGGAGCTCCTACAATGAGCAGTTCTTC
TRBV19,TRBJ1-4,-,-,CASGVATNEKLFF,TGTGCCAGTGGAGTTGCAACTAATGAAAAACTGTTTTTT
TRBV4-1,TRBJ2-2,-,once,CASSQDTGTNTGELFF,TGCGCCAGCAGCCAAGATACAGGGACGAACACCGGGGAGCTGTTTTTT
TRBV7-3,TRBJ2-3,TRBD2,-,CASSLAGGLDTQYF,TGTGCCAGCAGCTTAGCGGGAGGCTTAGATACGCAGTATTTT
TRBV10-3,TRBJ2-7,-,-,CAISAVVYEQYF,TGTGCCATCTCAGCGGTCGTCTACGAGCAGTACTTC
TRBV2,TRBJ2-1,TRBD1,-,CASSPETGREQFF,TGTGCCAGCAGTCCCGAGACAGGGCGTGAGCAGTTCTTC
TRBV9,TRBJ2-1,-,-,CASSAQGESYNEQFF,TGTGCCAGCAGCGCCCAGGGTGAGTCCTACAATGAGCAGTTCTTC
TRBV12-5,TRBJ1-1,-,-,CASGARGGTEAFF,TGTGCTAGTGGTGCTAGGGGGGGGACTGAAGCTTTCTTT
TRBV2,TRBJ2-5,TRBD2,-,CASSEGIAGGETQYF,TGTGCCAGCAGTGAAGGGATAGCGGGAGGAGAGACCCAGTACTTC
TRBV4-1,TRBJ2-7,TRBD2,-,CASSQDTSGIYEQYF,TGCGCCAGCAGCCAAGATACTAGCGGGATCTACGAGCAGTACTTC
TRBV19,TRBJ2-1,-,-,CASSIDQGREQFF,TGTGCCAGTAGTATAGATCAGGGCCGCGAGCAGTTCTTC
TRBV28,TRBJ1-1,TRBD1,-,CASRLGTGGLNTEAFF,TGTGCCAGCAGACTCGGGACAGGGGGCCTGAACACTGAAGCTTTCTTT
TRBV28,TRBJ2-5,-,-,CASATGWKTQYF,TGTGCCAGCGCTACAGGGTGGAAGACCCAGTACTTC
TRBV9,TRBJ2-2,-,-,CASVAPNTGELFF,TGTGCCAGCGTAGCCCCGAACACCGGGGAGCTGTTTTTT
TRBV19,TRBJ2-1,-,once,CASSPAGLNNEQFF,TGTGCCAGTAGTCCGGCGGGACTTAACAATGAGCAGTTCTTC
TRBV10-1,TRBJ1-1,-,-,CASSEWEGRRTEAFF,TGCGCCAGCAGTGAGTGGGAGGGGCGGAGGACTGAAGCTTTCTTT
TRBV4-1,TRBJ2-7,TRBD1,-,CASSQGPGQGAEQYF,TGCGCCAGCAGCCAAGGCCCCGGACAGGGGGCCGAGCAGTACTTC
TRBV7-6,TRBJ2-7,TRBD2,-,CASSLLGLAAVPPSYEQYF,TGTGCCAGCAGCTTATTGGGACTAGCGGCTGTCCCACCCTCCTACGAGCAGTACTTC
TRBV10-3,TRBJ2-7,-,-,CAISQTTGLDEQYF,TGTGCCATCAGCCAGACTACAGGGCTCGACGAGCAGTACTTC
TRBV19,TRBJ1-5,TRBD1,-,CASTVLAGGNQPQHF,TGTGCCAGTACCGTCCTAGCAGGGGGTAATCAGCCCCAGCATTTT
TRBV5-6,TRBJ2-2,-,-,CASSFWGANTGELFF,TGTGCCAGCAGCTTTTGGGGGGCGAACACCGGGGAGCTGTTTTTT
TRBV29-1,TRBJ2-1,-,-,CSVEDPEGHTSDEQFF,TGCAGCGTTGAAGATCCGGAGGGCCATACATCGGATGAGCAGTTCTTC
TRBV5-1,TRBJ1-3,-,-,CASSKTSSGNTIYF,TGCGCCAGCAGCAAGACAAGCTCTGGAAACACCATATATTTT